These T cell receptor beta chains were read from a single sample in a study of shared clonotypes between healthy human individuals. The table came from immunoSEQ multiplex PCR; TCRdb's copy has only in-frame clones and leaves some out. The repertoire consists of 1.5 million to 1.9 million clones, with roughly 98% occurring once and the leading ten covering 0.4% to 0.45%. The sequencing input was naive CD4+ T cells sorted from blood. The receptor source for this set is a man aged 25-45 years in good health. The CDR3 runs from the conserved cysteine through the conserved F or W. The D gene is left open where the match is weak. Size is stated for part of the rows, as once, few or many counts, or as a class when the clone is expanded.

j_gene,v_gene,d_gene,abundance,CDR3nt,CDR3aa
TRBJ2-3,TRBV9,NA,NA,TGTGCCAGCAGCGTCTTGGCGGATAGCACAGATACGCAGTATTTT,CASSVLADSTDTQYF
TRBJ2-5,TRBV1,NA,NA,TGCACCTCCCCATCCCAAGAGACCCAGTACTTC,CTSPSQETQYF
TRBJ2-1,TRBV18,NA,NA,TGTGCCAGCTCACTAGGACCCGTCTCCTACAATGAGCAGTTCTTC,CASSLGPVSYNEQFF
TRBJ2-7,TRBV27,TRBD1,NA,TGTGCCAGCAGTTTATATTCTAGGGACAGATCCTACGAGCAGTACTTC,CASSLYSRDRSYEQYF
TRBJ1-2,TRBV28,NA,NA,TGTGCCAGCAGTTTAGGAAAGGGCTACACCTTC,CASSLGKGYTF
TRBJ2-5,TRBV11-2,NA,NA,TGTGCCAGCGGACCAGAGCCAACGGCAGAGACCCAGTACTTC,CASGPEPTAETQYF
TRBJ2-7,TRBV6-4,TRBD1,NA,TGTGCCAGTATCCCCGGGACAGGGGGCCACGAGCAGTACTTC,CASIPGTGGHEQYF
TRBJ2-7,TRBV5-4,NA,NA,TGTGCCAGCAGCTTACGGGGCAGGGCAGCCTACGAGCAGTACTTC,CASSLRGRAAYEQYF
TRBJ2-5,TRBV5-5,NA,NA,TGTGCCAGCAGCCCCATCGGGGTGCCCCAAGAGACCCAGTACTTC,CASSPIGVPQETQYF
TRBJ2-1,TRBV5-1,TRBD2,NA,TGCGCCAGCAGCTTGGAATTAGCGGGAGGGCCTCTGGGTGAGCAGTTCTTC,CASSLELAGGPLGEQFF
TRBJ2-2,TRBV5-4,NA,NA,TGTGCCAGCAGCTTAGGCAGGGCGAACACCGGGGAGCTGTTTTTT,CASSLGRANTGELFF
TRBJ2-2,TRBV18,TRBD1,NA,TGTGCCAGCTCAATTCTCGGGACAGGGGGCGTCTGGACCGGGGAGCTGTTTTTT,CASSILGTGGVWTGELFF
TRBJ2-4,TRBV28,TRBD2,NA,TGTGCCAGCAGCCCGGGAGGTATAGCCAAAAACATTCAGTACTTC,CASSPGGIAKNIQYF
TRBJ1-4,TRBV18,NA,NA,TGTGCCAGCTCACCCGGAGGGGGTGAAAAACTGTTTTTT,CASSPGGGEKLFF
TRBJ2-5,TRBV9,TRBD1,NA,TGTGCCAGCAGCGCCGGACAGGGTCGGGAGACCCAGTACTTC,CASSAGQGRETQYF
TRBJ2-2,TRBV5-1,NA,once,TGCGCCAGCAGCGGAACTGGAGGGGCCGGGGAGCTGTTTTTT,CASSGTGGAGELFF
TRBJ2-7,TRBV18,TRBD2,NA,TGTGCCAGCTCACAACAGGAGCGGGAGCATGGGTACTTC,CASSQQEREHGYF
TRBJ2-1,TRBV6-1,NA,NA,TGTGCCAGCCAAGGTTACAATGAGCAGTTCTTC,CASQGYNEQFF
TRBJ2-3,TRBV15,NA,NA,TGTGCCACCAGAGAGGACCGACCCTACACAGATACGCAGTATTTT,CATREDRPYTDTQYF
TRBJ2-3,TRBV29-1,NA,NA,TGCAGCGCCAGTCCCGGGACCCGCCCCGATACGCAGTATTTT,CSASPGTRPDTQYF
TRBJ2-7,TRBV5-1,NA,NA,TGCGCCAGCAGCTTGGCGGGCAGGGGCGAGCAGTACTTC,CASSLAGRGEQYF
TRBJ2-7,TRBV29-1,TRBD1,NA,TGCAGCGCCTTAGACAGGGGTATGTGGTACGAGCAGTACTTC,CSALDRGMWYEQYF
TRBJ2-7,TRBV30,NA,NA,TGTGCCTGGAGTGTTCGCGGGTTAACCTACGAGCAGTACTTC,CAWSVRGLTYEQYF
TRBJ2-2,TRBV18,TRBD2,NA,TGTGCCAGCTCACCACCGGGACTAGGTTTCACCGGGGAGCTGTTTTTT,CASSPPGLGFTGELFF
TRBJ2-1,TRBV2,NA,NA,TGTGCCAGCAGTACCCGGGTGACCTCCTACAATGAGCAGTTCTTC,CASSTRVTSYNEQFF
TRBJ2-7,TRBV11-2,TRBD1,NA,TGTGCCAGCAGCCCCACAGCCGACAGGGTCTCCTACGAGCAGTACTTC,CASSPTADRVSYEQYF
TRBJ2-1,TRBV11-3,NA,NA,TGTGCCAGCAGCTTAAGGGCCCGCTACAATGAGCAGTTCTTC,CASSLRARYNEQFF
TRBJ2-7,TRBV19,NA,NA,TGTGCCAGTAGCCTGCGGGGTCTTGACAATTACGAGCAGTACTTC,CASSLRGLDNYEQYF
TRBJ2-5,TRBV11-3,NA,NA,TGTGCCAGCAGCTTAGCGGGACGGGAGACCCAGTACTTC,CASSLAGRETQYF
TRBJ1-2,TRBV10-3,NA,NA,TGTGCCATCAGCGACAGCACTAACTATGGCTACACCTTC,CAISDSTNYGYTF
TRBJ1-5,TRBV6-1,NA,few,TGTGCCAGCACTTTGAGCGGCGGCAATCAGCCCCAGCATTTT,CASTLSGGNQPQHF
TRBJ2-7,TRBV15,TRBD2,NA,TGTGCCACCAGCAGAGCGGGAGGGCCCTACGAGCAGTACTTC,CATSRAGGPYEQYF
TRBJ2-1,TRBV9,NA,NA,TGTGCCAGCAGCGTAGACCCTCTTTCCGGGGTTCGGAATGAGCAGTTCTTC,CASSVDPLSGVRNEQFF
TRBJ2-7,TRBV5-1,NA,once,TGCGCCAGCAGCAGGTCGGGGCTGACCTACGAGCAGTACTTC,CASSRSGLTYEQYF
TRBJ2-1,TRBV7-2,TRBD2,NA,TGTGCCAGCAGCTTGCGGGAGGTTTACAATGAGCAGTTCTTC,CASSLREVYNEQFF
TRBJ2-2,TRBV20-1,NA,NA,TGCAGTGCTACTTCTGGCGGGGAGCTGTTTTTT,CSATSGGELFF
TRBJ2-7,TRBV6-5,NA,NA,TGTGCCAGCAGTTACGGGACACTAGGCTACGAGCAGTACTTC,CASSYGTLGYEQYF
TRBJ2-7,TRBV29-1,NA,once,TGCAGCGTCTACAAGGACTACGAGCAGTACTTC,CSVYKDYEQYF
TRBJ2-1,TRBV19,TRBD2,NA,TGTGCCAGTAGTAAGGAGCGGGGGTACAATGAGCAGTTCTTC,CASSKERGYNEQFF